The TCR beta chain described here comes from a study of cytomegalovirus exposure and HLA in healthy donors. Study summary: Later, an analysis reported that the 120 or so validation repertoires had used the same platform as the approximately 690 first-cohort repertoires.

The CDR3 is 14 amino acids. Germline V gives CDR1 MNHNS, CDR2 SASEGT. V was pared by 0 bases and J by 12 bases, with 7 bases of the junction left unmatched. The count of this clone is one. The antigen is not known. Findings and caveats of the study: While the bulk of TCR sequences proved rare, some public TCRs turned up in many donors.

Produced via immunoSEQ multiplex PCR; TCRdb's table is partial and in-frame only. The repertoire consists of 180,000 or so clones, with roughly 88% occurring once and the leading ten covering under 15%. Specimen: PBMCs. The chain has TRBV6-1 and TRBJ1-4; TRBD1 aligns across 7 bases. The sequence came from a young woman in good health and CMV-seropositive. CDR3 DNA: TGTGCCAGCAGTGAAGCGCGTGGCCAGGGGGAACTGTTTTTT. This encodes CASSEARGQGELFF.